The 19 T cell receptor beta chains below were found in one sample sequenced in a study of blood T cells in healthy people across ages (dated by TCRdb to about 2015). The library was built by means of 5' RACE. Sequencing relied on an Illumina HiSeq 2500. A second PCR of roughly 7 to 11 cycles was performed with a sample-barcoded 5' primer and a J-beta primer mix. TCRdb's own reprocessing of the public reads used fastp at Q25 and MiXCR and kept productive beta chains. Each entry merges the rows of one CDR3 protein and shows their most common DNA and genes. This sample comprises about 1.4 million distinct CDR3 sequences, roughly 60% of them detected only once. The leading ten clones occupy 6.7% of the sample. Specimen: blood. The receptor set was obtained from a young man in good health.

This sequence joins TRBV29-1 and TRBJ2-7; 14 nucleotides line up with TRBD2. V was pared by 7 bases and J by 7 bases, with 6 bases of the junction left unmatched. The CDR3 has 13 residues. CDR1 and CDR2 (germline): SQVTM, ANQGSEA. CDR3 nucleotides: TGCAGCGCTGAGGGACTAGCGGGAGAGGAGCAGTACTTC. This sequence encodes CSAEGLAGEEQYF.

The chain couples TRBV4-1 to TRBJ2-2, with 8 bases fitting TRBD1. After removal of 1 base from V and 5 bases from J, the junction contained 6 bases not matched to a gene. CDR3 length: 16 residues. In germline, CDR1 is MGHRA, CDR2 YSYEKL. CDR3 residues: CASSQVAQGGTGELFF. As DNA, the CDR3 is TGCGCCAGCAGCCAAGTTGCACAGGGGGGTACCGGGGAGCTGTTTTTT.

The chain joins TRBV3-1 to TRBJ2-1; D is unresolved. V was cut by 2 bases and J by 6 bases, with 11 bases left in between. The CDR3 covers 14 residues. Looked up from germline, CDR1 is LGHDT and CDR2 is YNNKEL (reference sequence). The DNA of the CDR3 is TGTGCCAGCAGCCAACCCCAGTCAAGCAATGAGCAGTTCTTC. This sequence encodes CASSQPQSSNEQFF.

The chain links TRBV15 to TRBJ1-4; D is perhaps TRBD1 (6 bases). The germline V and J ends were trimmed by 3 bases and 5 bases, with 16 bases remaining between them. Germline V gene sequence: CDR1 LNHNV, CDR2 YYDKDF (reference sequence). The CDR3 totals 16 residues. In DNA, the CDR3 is TGTGCCACCAGCAGCCCTGGGGGCCCCACAAATGAAAAACTGTTTTTT. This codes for CATSSPGGPTNEKLFF. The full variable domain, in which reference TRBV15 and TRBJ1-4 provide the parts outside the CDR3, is DAMVIQNPRYQVTQFGKPVTLSCSQTLNHNVMYWYQQKSSQAPKLLFHYYDKDFNNEADTPDNFQSRRPNTSFCFLDIRSPGLGDTAMYLCATSSPGGPTNEKLFFGSGTQLSVL.

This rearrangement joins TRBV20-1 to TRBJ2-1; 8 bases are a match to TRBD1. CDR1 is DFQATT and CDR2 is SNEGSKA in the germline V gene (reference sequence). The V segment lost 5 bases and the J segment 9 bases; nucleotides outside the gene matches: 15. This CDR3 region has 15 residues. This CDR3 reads CSAAPQGALPPEQFF. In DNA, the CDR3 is TGCAGTGCTGCGCCGCAGGGGGCACTACCACCTGAGCAGTTCTTC.

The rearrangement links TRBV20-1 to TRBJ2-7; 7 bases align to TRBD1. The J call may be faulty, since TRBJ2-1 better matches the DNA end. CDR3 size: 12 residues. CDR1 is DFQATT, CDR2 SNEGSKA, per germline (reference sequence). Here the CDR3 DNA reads TGCAGTGCTACCTCGACAGGGAATGAGCAGTTCTTC. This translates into CSATSTGNEQFF.

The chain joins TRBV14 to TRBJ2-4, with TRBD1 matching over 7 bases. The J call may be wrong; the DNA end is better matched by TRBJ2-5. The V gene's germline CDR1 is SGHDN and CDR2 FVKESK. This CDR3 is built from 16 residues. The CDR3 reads CASSRSYKGARETQYF. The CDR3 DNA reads TGTGCCAGCAGCCGATCTTACAAGGGGGCTAGGGAGACCCAGTACTTC.

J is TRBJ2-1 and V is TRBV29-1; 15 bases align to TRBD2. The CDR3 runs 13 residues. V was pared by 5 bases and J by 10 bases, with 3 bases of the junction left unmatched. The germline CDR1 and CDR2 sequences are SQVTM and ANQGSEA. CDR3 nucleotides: TGCAGCGTTTCCGGGACTAGCGGGGGGGAGCAGTTCTTC. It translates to CSVSGTSGGEQFF.

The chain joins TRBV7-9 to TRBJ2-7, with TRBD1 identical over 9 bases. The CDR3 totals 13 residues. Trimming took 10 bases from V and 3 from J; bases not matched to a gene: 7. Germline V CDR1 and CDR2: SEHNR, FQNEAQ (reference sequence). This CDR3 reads CANRATGGYEQYF. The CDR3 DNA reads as TGTGCCAACAGGGCGACAGGGGGCTACGAGCAGTACTTC.

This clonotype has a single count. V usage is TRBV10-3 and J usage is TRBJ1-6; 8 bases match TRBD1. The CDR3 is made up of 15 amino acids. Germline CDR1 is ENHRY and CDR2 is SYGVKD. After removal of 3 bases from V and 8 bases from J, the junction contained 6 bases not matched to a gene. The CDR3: CAISDPGTGYSPLHF. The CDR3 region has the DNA TGTGCCATCAGTGACCCCGGGACAGGTTATTCACCCCTCCACTTT.

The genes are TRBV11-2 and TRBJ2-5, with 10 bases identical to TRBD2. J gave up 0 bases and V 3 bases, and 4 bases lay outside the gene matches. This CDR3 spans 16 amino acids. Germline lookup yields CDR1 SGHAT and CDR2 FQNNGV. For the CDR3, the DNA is TGTGCCAGCAGCTTGGCCCTAGCGGGGGACCAAGAGACCCAGTACTTC. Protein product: CASSLALAGDQETQYF.

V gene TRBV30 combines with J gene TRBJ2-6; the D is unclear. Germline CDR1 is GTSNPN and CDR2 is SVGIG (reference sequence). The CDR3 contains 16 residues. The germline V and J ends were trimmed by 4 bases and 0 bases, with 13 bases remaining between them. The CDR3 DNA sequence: TGTGCCTGGAAGAAGGGTCGAGGCTCTGGGGCCAACGTCCTGACTTTC. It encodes CAWKKGRGSGANVLTF.

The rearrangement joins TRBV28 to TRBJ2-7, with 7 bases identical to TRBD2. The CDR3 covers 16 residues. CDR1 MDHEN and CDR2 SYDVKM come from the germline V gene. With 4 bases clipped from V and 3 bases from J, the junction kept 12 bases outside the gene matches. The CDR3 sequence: CASSSRPTSPYYEQYF. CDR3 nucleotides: TGTGCCAGCAGTTCCCGCCCGACTAGCCCTTACTACGAGCAGTACTTC.

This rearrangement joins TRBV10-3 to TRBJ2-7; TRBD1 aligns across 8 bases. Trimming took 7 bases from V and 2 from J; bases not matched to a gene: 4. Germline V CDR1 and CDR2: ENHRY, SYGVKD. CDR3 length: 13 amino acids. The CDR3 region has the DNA TGTGCCATCACCCAGGACAGGGCCTACGAGCAGTACTTC. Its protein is CAITQDRAYEQYF.

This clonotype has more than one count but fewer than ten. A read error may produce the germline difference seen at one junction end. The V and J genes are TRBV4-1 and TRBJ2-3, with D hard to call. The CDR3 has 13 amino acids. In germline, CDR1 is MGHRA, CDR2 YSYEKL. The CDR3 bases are TGCGCCAGCACCCAAGGCGACCCGGATACGCAGTATTTT. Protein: CASTQGDPDTQYF.

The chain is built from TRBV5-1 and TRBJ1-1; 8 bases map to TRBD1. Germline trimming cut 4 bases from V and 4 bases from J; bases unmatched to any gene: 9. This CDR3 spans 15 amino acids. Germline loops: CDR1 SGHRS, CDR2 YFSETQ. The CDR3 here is CASSRVQGVGTEAFF. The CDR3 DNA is TGCGCCAGCAGCAGAGTACAGGGGGTGGGCACTGAAGCTTTCTTT.

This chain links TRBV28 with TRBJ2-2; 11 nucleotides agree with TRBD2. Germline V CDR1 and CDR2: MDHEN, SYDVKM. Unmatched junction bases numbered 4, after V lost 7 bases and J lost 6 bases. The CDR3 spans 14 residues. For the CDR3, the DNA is TGTGCCAGCACCCTAGCGGGAGGATCCGGGGAGCTGTTTTTT. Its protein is CASTLAGGSGELFF.

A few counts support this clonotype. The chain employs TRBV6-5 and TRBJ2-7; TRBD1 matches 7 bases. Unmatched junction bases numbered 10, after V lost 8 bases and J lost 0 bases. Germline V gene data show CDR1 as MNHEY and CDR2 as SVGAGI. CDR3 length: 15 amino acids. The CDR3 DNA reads TGTGCCAGCTGCAGGCCGGGACAGAGCTCCTACGAGCAGTACTTC. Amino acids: CASCRPGQSSYEQYF.

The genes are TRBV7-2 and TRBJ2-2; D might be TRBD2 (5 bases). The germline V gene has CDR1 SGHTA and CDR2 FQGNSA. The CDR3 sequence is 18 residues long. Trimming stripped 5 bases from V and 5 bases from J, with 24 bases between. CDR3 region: CASSPEFDGEWMTGELFF. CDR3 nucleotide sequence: TGTGCCAGCAGCCCCGAGTTCGACGGGGAGTGGATGACCGGGGAGCTGTTTTTT. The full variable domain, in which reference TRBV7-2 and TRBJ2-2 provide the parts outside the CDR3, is GAGVSQSPSNKVTEKGKDVELRCDPISGHTALYWYRQSLGQGLEFLIYFQGNSAPDKSGLPSDRFSAERTGGSVSTLTIQRTQQEDSAVYLCASSPEFDGEWMTGELFFGEGSRLTVL.